This TCR beta chain was sequenced during a study of beta chain features in type 1 diabetes. cDNA synthesis used the whole RNA isolate, giving expressed TCRB sequences. Assay: immunoSEQ multiplex PCR; the TCRdb copy retains only in-frame clones and omits some. The table lists around 310,000 clones, about 13% of them singletons. This clone was found many times. Its antigen is not known. The V gene's germline CDR1 is LNHNV and CDR2 YYDKDF (reference sequence). V lost 5 bases, J lost 9 bases, and 2 bases stayed unmatched. The CDR3 runs to 11 residues. General study findings and limits: Within each of all four CD4+ subsets, Type 1 diabetes patients had TCRB CDR3s that were moderately but significantly shorter.

One heparinised draw of blood, averaging approximately 110 mL, came from each donor. Sort purity for all populations was recorded as exceeding 98%. V and J are TRBV15 and TRBJ2-3; 7 nucleotides align to TRBD1. This TCR derives from a woman aged 18 to 35 with type 1 diabetes. The material sequenced was naive CD4+ T cells from blood. The CDR3: CATSGQATQYF. CDR3 nucleotide sequence: TGTGCCACCAGCGGACAGGCAACGCAGTATTTT.